Detailed here is one T cell receptor (beta chain). As yet, its antigen is unknown. The CDR3 regions of TCR beta were amplified from RNA transcripts. A set of HTBI primers served as the primers for a first-round RT-PCR of the TCR CDR3. TCRdb independently ran MiXCR on the multiplex PCR reads; one entry per CDR3 protein. The profile covers approximately 200,000 distinct CDR3 sequences, with about a sixth appearing a single time and roughly two fifths taken by the ten largest. This CDR3 spans 16 amino acids. V was pared by 3 bases and J by 2 bases, with 4 bases of the junction left unmatched. The germline V gene encodes CDR1 SNHLY and CDR2 FYNNEI. The entry originates in a study of T cells in Graves' hyperthyroidism and ophthalmopathy. Regarding the study as a whole: The majority of expanded thyroid clonotypes above 0.001 also appeared in blood.

The TCR comes from a man between 40 and 49 years old with Graves' hyperthyroidism. Sequenced material: blood. J is TRBJ2-2 and V is TRBV2, with TRBD1 identical over 9 bases. The CDR3 loop is CASSEEGQGNTGELFF. CDR3 nucleotides: TGTGCCAGCAGTGAGGAGGGACAGGGTAACACCGGGGAGCTGTTTTTT.